This T cell receptor (beta chain) appears in the sequencing data of a study of blood T cells in healthy people across ages. Comment on this clonotype: What it binds is unknown.

Primers used in a second PCR of about 6 to 11 cycles were a sample-barcoded 5' primer and a J-beta primer mix. TCRdb recomputed calls from the 5' RACE reads with MiXCR, one row per CDR3 protein. The data hold 650,000 to 800,000 distinct CDR3 sequences, with roughly 44% observed a single time. Donors gave roughly 9.1 milliliters of peripheral blood apiece. The V gene end was trimmed by 5 bases and the J gene end by 7 bases; junction bases not matched to a gene: 6. Per germline, CDR1 SGHVS and CDR2 FNYEAQ. The CDR3 is 13 residues long. The study, taken as a whole, reports: A roughly linear fall in TCR beta diversity per million T cells was seen with increasing age. What prevented conclusive comparison of naive and antigen-experienced cells was that PBMCs were unsorted.

J is TRBJ1-1 and V is TRBV7-6; TRBD1 matches at 8 bases. Sequencing was performed on blood. This clonotype was obtained from a man aged 60-69 years in good health. As DNA, the CDR3 is TGTGCCAGCAGCCGACGGACAGGGAATGAAGCTTTCTTT. It codes for CASSRRTGNEAFF. Filled out from reference TRBV7-6 and TRBJ1-1, the complete variable domain reads GAGVSQSPRYKVTKRGQDVALRCDPISGHVSLYWYRQALGQGPEFLTYFNYEAQQDKSGLPNDRFSAERPEGSISTLTIQRTEQRDSAMYRCASSRRTGNEAFFGQGTRLTVV.